Listed here are 3 T cell receptor beta chains from one sample, sequenced in a study of patients and donors after allogeneic stem cell transplantation. One entry per CDR3 protein, called by TCRdb with MiXCR from the RT-PCR reads. The data contain about 230,000 distinct CDR3 sequences, about 14% of them singletons. Sequencing was performed on blood, either unsorted or a sorted T cell fraction (not recorded which). The receptors stem from a human donor who was either an allogeneic HSCT recipient or a stem cell or donor lymphocyte infusion donor (not recorded which). It is not recorded whose cells these are; they may come from a transplant donor.

This clonotype has just a few counts. The CDR3 is CASSLGSWRDRGGYTF. The CDR3 DNA reads as TGTGCCAGCAGCTTAGGGTCTTGGCGGGACAGGGGCGGCTACACCTTC. This chain connects TRBV11-2 to TRBJ1-2; TRBD1 matches 10 bases. The CDR3 is 16 residues long. The V segment lost 1 base and the J segment 8 bases; nucleotides outside the gene matches: 10. Germline values: CDR1 SGHAT, CDR2 FQNNGV.

This clonotype showed up just a few times. The chain combines TRBV10-3 with TRBJ2-7; 9 bases align to TRBD1. The germline CDR1 and CDR2 sequences are ENHRY and SYGVKD. With V trimmed by 6 bases and J by 2 bases, 11 bases remained unmatched. The length of the CDR3 is 16 residues. The CDR3 is CAISPARDRVPYEQYF. The CDR3, as DNA: TGTGCCATCAGCCCCGCCAGGGACAGGGTTCCCTACGAGCAGTACTTC.

The chain has TRBV20-1 and TRBJ2-3; 7 positions match TRBD2. The germline V gene encodes CDR1 DFQATT and CDR2 SNEGSKA (reference sequence). J gave up 1 base and V 2 bases, and 6 bases lay outside the gene matches. The CDR3 consists of 15 residues. In DNA form, the CDR3 reads TGCAGTGCTAGATCTGGTCGGGGGGGCACAGATACGCAGTATTTT. The encoded protein is CSARSGRGGTDTQYF.